This T cell receptor beta chain was documented in a study of blood T cell repertoires in COVID-19. Whole-study context: The cDNA or gDNA used as material had been derived from T cells, B-cell-depleted T cells, or PBMCs.

Authors' analysis steps: Amplified reference gene primers provided the basis for estimating nucleated cell counts. Produced via immunoSEQ multiplex PCR; TCRdb's table is partial and in-frame only. That table gives V, J and clone size, and the DNA gave D and trimming. The sample records 350,000 to 400,000 clones, 90% being singletons. There are 16 residues in the CDR3. The junction had 10 bases not matched to a gene; V was cut back by 4 bases and J by 2 bases. Germline values: CDR1 MNHNY, CDR2 SVGAGI (reference sequence). The sequence derives from a young man with active or convalescent COVID-19. Input material: peripheral blood. The rearrangement joins TRBV6-6 to TRBJ1-2; TRBD1 aligns across 7 bases. CDR3 protein: CASSFSQGTTNYGYTF. The CDR3 DNA sequence: TGTGCCAGCAGTTTCTCACAGGGGACAACAAACTATGGCTACACCTTC.